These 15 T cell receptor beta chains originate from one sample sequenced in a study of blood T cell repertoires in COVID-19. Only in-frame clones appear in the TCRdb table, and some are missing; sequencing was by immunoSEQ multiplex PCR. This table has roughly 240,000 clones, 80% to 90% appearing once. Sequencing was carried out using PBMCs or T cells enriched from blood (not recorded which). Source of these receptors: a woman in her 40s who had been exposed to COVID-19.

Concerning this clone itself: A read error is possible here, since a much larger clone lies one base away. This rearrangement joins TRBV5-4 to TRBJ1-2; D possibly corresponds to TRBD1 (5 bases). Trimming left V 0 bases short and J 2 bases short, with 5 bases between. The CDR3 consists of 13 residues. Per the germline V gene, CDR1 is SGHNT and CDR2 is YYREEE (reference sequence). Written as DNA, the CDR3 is TGTGCCAGCAGCTTGGCAGGGAACTATGGCTACACCTTC. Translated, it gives CASSLAGNYGYTF.

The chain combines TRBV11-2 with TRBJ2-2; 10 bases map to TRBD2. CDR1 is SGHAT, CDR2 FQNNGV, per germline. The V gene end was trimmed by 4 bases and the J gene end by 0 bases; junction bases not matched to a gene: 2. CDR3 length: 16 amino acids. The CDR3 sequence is CASSSLAGANTGELFF. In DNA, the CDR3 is TGTGCCAGCAGCTCTCTAGCGGGGGCGAACACCGGGGAGCTGTTTTTT.

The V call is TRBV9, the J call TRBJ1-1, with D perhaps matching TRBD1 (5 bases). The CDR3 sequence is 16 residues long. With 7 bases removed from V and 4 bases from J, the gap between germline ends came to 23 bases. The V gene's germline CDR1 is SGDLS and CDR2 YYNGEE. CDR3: CASGGASGVVGTEAFF. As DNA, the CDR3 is TGTGCCAGCGGTGGGGCCTCGGGTGTGGTAGGCACTGAAGCTTTCTTT.

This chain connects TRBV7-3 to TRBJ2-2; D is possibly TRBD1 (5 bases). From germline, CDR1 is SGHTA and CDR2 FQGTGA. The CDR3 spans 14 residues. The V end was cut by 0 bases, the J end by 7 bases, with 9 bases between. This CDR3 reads CASSLTGAGGELFF. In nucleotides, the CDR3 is TGTGCCAGCAGCTTAACAGGGGCCGGCGGGGAGCTGTTTTTT. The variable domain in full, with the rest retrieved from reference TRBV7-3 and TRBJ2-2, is GAGVSQTPSNKVTEKGKYVELRCDPISGHTALYWYRQSLGQGPEFLIYFQGTGAADDSGLPNDRFFAVRPEGSVSTLKIQRTERGDSAVYLCASSLTGAGGELFFGEGSRLTVL.

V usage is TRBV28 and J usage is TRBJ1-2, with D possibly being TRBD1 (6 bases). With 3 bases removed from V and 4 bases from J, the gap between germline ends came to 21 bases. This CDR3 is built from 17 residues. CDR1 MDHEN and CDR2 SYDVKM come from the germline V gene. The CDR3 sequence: CASSFISHTGSTYGYTF. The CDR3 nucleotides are TGTGCCAGCAGTTTTATCTCCCACACAGGGTCTACCTATGGCTACACCTTC.

The CDR3 DNA reads as TGTGCCAGCAGCTTGGAGGCAGGGTTCCCAGATACGCAGTATTTT. Its translation is CASSLEAGFPDTQYF. The genes are TRBV5-6 and TRBJ2-3; tentative D call: TRBD1 (5 bases). CDR1 and CDR2 (germline): SGHDT, YYEEEE. With 0 bases removed from V and 4 bases from J, the gap between germline ends came to 12 bases. The CDR3 has 15 residues.

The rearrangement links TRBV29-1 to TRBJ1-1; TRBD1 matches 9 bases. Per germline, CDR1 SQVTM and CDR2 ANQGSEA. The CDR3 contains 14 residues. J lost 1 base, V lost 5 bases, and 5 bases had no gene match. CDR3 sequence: CSVRQGERNTEAFF. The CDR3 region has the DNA TGCAGCGTTCGACAGGGGGAGAGGAACACTGAAGCTTTCTTT.

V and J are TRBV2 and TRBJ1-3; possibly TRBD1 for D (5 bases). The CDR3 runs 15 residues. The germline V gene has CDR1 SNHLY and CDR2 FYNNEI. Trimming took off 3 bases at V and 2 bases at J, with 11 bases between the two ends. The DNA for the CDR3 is TGTGCCAGCAGTGAGAGCAGGGAGGCTGGAAACACCATATATTTT. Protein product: CASSESREAGNTIYF.

CDR3 coding DNA: TGTGCCAGCAGTGAAGTCCAGGGTGGGCAGCCCCAGCATTTT. Protein product: CASSEVQGGQPQHF. V and J are TRBV2 and TRBJ1-5; D is possibly TRBD1 (5 bases). This CDR3 has 14 residues. Trimming shortened V by 1 base and J by 7 bases, and 11 bases separated the two germline ends. CDR1 SNHLY and CDR2 FYNNEI come from the germline V gene. Together with reference TRBV2 and TRBJ1-5, the CDR3 gives the full variable domain: EPEVTQTPSHQVTQMGQEVILRCVPISNHLYFYWYRQILGQKVEFLVSFYNNEISEKSEIFDDQFSVERPDGSNFTLKIRSTKLEDSAMYFCASSEVQGGQPQHFGDGTRLSIL.

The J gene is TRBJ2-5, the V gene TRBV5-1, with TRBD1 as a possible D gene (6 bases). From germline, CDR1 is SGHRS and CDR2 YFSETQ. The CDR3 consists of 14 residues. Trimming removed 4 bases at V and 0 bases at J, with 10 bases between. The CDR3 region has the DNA TGCGCCAGCAGCACCGGGGACAACCAAGAGACCCAGTACTTC. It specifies CASSTGDNQETQYF.

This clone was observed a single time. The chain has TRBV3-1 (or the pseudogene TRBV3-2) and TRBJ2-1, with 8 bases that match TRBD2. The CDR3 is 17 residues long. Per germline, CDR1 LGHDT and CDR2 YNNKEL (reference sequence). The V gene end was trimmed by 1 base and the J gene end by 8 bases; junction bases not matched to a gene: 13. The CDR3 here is CASSQGFGTRGSDEQFF. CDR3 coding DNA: TGTGCCAGCAGCCAAGGGTTCGGGACTAGGGGGTCGGATGAGCAGTTCTTC.

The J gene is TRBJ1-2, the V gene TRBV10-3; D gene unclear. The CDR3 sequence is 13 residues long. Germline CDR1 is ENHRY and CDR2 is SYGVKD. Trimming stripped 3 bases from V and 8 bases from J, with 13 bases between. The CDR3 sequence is CAISEREGWGYTF. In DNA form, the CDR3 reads TGTGCCATCAGTGAAAGGGAGGGCTGGGGCTACACCTTC.

CDR3 loop: CASSPEETGRGTEAFF. The DNA of the CDR3 is TGCGCCAGCAGCCCAGAGGAGACGGGAAGAGGGACTGAAGCTTTCTTT. V is TRBV5-1 and J is TRBJ1-1; no definite D call. Germline-derived CDR1 and CDR2 are SGHRS and YFSETQ. The CDR3 runs 16 residues. Trimming stripped 4 bases from V and 5 bases from J, with 21 bases between.

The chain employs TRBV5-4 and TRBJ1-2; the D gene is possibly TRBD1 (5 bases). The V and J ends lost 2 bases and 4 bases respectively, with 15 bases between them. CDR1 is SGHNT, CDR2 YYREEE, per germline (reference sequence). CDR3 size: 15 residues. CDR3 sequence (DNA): TGTGCCAGCAGCTTCGGAGGGGAAGGGCTCTATGGCTACACCTTC. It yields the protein CASSFGGEGLYGYTF.

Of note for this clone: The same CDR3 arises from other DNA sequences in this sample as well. Written as DNA, the CDR3 is TGTGCCAGCAGCCAAGCGGGACAGGACTACAATGAGCAGTTCTTC. Translation: CASSQAGQDYNEQFF. The genes are TRBV3-1 (or the pseudogene TRBV3-2) and TRBJ2-1; 8 bases match TRBD1. The CDR3 extends over 15 amino acids. V lost 1 base, J lost 3 bases, and 2 bases stayed unmatched. Germline values: CDR1 LGHDT, CDR2 YNNKEL (reference sequence).